The 18 T cell receptor beta chains below were found in one sample sequenced in a study of vaccination and CD4 T cells after COVID-19. The Oncomine TCR Beta short-read assay sequenced DNA from cultured CD4+ T cells. From the PCR reads, TCRdb called clonotypes with MiXCR, one entry per CDR3 protein. Among under 20,000 distinct CDR3 sequences, about 56% were seen once, and the ten largest hold under 8.5%. These receptors have no identified antigens. Specified treatment: roughly 10-day PBMC culture with coronavirus spike peptide pools or control peptides (ViraFEST assay). This specimen consisted of CD4+ T cells from blood, cultured in vitro, obtained before SARS-CoV-2 vaccination. These receptors originate from a human donor who had recovered from COVID-19.

This clonotype is termed medium-sized (0.01 to 0.1%). The V call is TRBV20-1, the J call TRBJ1-1; D unclear. Germline-derived CDR1 and CDR2 are DFQATT and SNEGSKA (reference sequence). V was shortened by 7 bases and J by 1 base, with 7 bases between the two germline ends. CDR3 length: 11 residues. CDR3 amino acids: CSVQKNTEAFF. CDR3 DNA: TGCAGTGTTCAGAAGAACACTGAAGCTTTCTTT.

This chain uses TRBV28 with TRBJ2-7; no clear D. From germline, CDR1 is MDHEN and CDR2 SYDVKM. The CDR3 extends over 14 amino acids. V lost 7 bases, J lost 1 base, and 14 bases lay in between. The DNA of the CDR3 is TGTGCCAGCACGGAGAAGGGCGCTTCCTACGAGCAGTACTTC. It yields the protein CASTEKGASYEQYF.

V gene TRBV5-1 combines with J gene TRBJ2-3; 7 nucleotides align to TRBD1. The CDR3 spans 15 residues. CDR1 and CDR2 (germline): SGHRS, YFSETQ. The V gene end was trimmed by 4 bases and the J gene end by 2 bases; junction bases not matched to a gene: 7. CDR3 in DNA: TGCGCCAGCAGCCGACTCGACAGGGACACAGATACGCAGTATTTT. This gives the protein CASSRLDRDTDTQYF.

Remarks on this clonotype: One end of the junction fails to match germline, which may point to a read error. The gene calls are TRBV7-6 and TRBJ1-6; D is uncertain. The CDR3 runs to 13 residues. Germline-derived CDR1 and CDR2 are SGHVS and FNYEAQ. The CDR3, as DNA: TGTGCCAGCAGCGCTAGGACCAATTCACTCCTCCACTTT. This translates into CASSARTNSLLHF.

V and J are TRBV6-1 and TRBJ2-7; D is perhaps TRBD1 (5 bases). The V gene lost 10 bases and the J gene lost 0 bases, with 19 bases spanning the gap. Germline-derived CDR1 and CDR2 are MNHNS and SASEGT. This CDR3 contains 15 residues. The CDR3 protein is CAIKHRTEPSYEQYF. CDR3 nucleotides: TGTGCCATCAAACACAGGACGGAACCCTCCTACGAGCAGTACTTC.

The table lists this clonotype with a few counts. The V call is TRBV6-1, the J call TRBJ1-5, with 7 bases matching TRBD1. The V and J ends lost 7 bases and 3 bases, in that order; junction bases with no gene match: 12. The CDR3 extends over 16 amino acids. Germline CDR1 and CDR2: MNHNS and SASEGT. CDR3 bases: TGTGCCAGCACCCCGACTGGACAGGAACACAATCAGCCCCAGCATTTT. Translated: CASTPTGQEHNQPQHF.

This clonotype was seen a few times. V and J are TRBV20-1 and TRBJ2-3; D is possibly TRBD1 or TRBD2 (5 bases each). Trimming cost V 2 bases and J 4 bases, with 10 bases left between them. This CDR3 has 13 residues. Germline values: CDR1 DFQATT, CDR2 SNEGSKA (reference sequence). CDR3 in DNA: TGCAGTGCTAGACAGGGAGCACCAGATACGCAGTATTTT. Amino acids: CSARQGAPDTQYF.

The V and J genes are TRBV10-1 and TRBJ2-2, with 8 bases aligning to TRBD2. V trimming: 7 bases; J trimming: 4 bases; junction bases outside the gene matches: 2. The CDR3 is made up of 13 amino acids. Germline CDR1 and CDR2: WNHNN and SYGVQD (reference sequence). This CDR3 is CASKGTSTGELFF. The DNA of the CDR3 is TGCGCCAGCAAAGGGACTAGCACCGGGGAGCTGTTTTTT.

This chain uses TRBV2 with TRBJ1-5; 7 positions agree with TRBD1. Germline V lookup: CDR1 SNHLY, CDR2 FYNNEI. V lost 8 bases and J lost 2; bases outside the gene matches: 12. The CDR3 length is 16 residues. DNA of the CDR3: TGTGCCAGCGGTACAGAGACAGGGCTAGGCAATCAGCCCCAGCATTTT. Translation gives CASGTETGLGNQPQHF.

This chain uses TRBV19 with TRBJ1-5; 12 bases agree with TRBD1. The CDR3 totals 15 residues. Germline V gene lookup returns CDR1 LNHDA and CDR2 SQIVND (reference sequence). The J segment lost 5 bases and the V segment lost 4 bases, leaving 3 bases of the junction unmatched. The CDR3 DNA is TGTGCCAGTAGTAGGGACAGGGGGCTGGATCAGCCCCAGCATTTT. Translation: CASSRDRGLDQPQHF.

The chain is built from TRBV7-9 and TRBJ2-5, with 9 bases fitting TRBD1. CDR1 is SEHNR and CDR2 is FQNEAQ in the germline V gene (reference sequence). The CDR3 extends over 15 amino acids. The junction had 8 bases not matched to a gene; V was cut back by 4 bases and J by 5 bases. The CDR3 reads CASSSGQGYGETQYF. The CDR3 DNA sequence: TGTGCCAGCAGCTCGGGACAGGGATATGGGGAGACCCAGTACTTC.

This rearrangement joins TRBV2 to TRBJ2-5; TRBD2 aligns across 7 bases. CDR1 and CDR2 (germline): SNHLY, FYNNEI. The CDR3 consists of 15 residues. J lost 1 base, V lost 7 bases, and 9 bases had no gene match. The CDR3 region is CASNERDGPQETQYF. CDR3 in DNA: TGTGCCAGCAACGAGCGGGATGGACCCCAAGAGACCCAGTACTTC. The full variable domain, rest sourced from reference TRBV2 and TRBJ2-5, is EPEVTQTPSHQVTQMGQEVILRCVPISNHLYFYWYRQILGQKVEFLVSFYNNEISEKSEIFDDQFSVERPDGSNFTLKIRSTKLEDSAMYFCASNERDGPQETQYFGPGTRLLVL.

J is TRBJ2-1 and V is TRBV2; the match to TRBD1 covers 7 bases. Looked up from germline, CDR1 is SNHLY and CDR2 is FYNNEI. The junction had 26 bases not matched to a gene; V was cut back by 6 bases and J by 6 bases. The CDR3 is made up of 20 amino acids. The chain's CDR3 is CASSLRQGSLFRGGLNEQFF. CDR3 coding DNA: TGTGCCAGCAGCCTAAGACAGGGAAGTCTGTTCCGCGGCGGGCTCAATGAGCAGTTCTTC.

The V and J genes are TRBV7-2 and TRBJ2-1, with 10 positions matching TRBD1. This CDR3 is built from 20 residues. CDR1 and CDR2 (germline): SGHTA, FQGNSA. V lost 2 bases and J lost 1; bases outside the gene matches: 14. The CDR3 DNA reads TGTGCCAGCAGCTTACTAAGGACTGGACAGGGGGTAGGGTCCTACAATGAGCAGTTCTTC. Translation: CASSLLRTGQGVGSYNEQFF.

The chain has TRBV7-2 and TRBJ2-6; 11 nucleotides align to TRBD2. Germline CDR1 SGHTA, CDR2 FQGNSA. The junction had 7 bases not matched to a gene; V was cut back by 3 bases and J by 0 bases. The CDR3 is 19 amino acids. CDR3 coding DNA: TGTGCCAGCAGCTTCACCGGGACTAGCGGTTTCTCTGGGGCCAACGTCCTGACTTTC. Its translation is CASSFTGTSGFSGANVLTF.

This clonotype was picked up a small number of times. The V and J genes are TRBV7-9 and TRBJ2-2; 7 bases agree with TRBD2. Germline loops: CDR1 SEHNR, CDR2 FQNEAQ (reference sequence). This CDR3 contains 16 residues. J gave up 7 bases and V 1 base, and 9 bases lay outside the gene matches. CDR3 DNA sequence: TGTGCCAGCAGCTTAGAGTTGGGGCGCGGGAGCGGGGAGCTGTTTTTT. It encodes CASSLELGRGSGELFF.

The chain couples TRBV19 to TRBJ2-5; D not certain. The CDR3 is 11 amino acids. Per the germline V gene, CDR1 is LNHDA and CDR2 is SQIVND (reference sequence). The V and J ends lost 4 bases and 3 bases respectively, with 3 bases between them. The CDR3 nucleotides read TGTGCCAGTAGTAGGGAAGAGACCCAGTACTTC. Translation: CASSREETQYF.

The V call is TRBV20-1, the J call TRBJ2-1; 8 nucleotides match TRBD2. The V gene's germline CDR1 is DFQATT and CDR2 SNEGSKA (reference sequence). This CDR3 has 14 residues. Trimming removed 5 bases from V and 4 bases from J; junction bases left unmatched: 7. This CDR3 reads CSARASGRYNEQFF. Written as DNA, the CDR3 is TGCAGTGCTCGGGCTAGCGGGCGTTACAATGAGCAGTTCTTC.